This T cell receptor (beta chain) was identified during a study of T cells in Graves' hyperthyroidism and ophthalmopathy. Notes on the study in general: In simple terms, a model built on 13 V-J features told ophthalmopathy apart from stable hyperthyroidism.

The PBMCs were sourced from fresh peripheral blood (10 ml). This clonotype has ten or more counts. Its antigen is still unknown. V was pared by 1 base and J by 6 bases, with 6 bases between. Germline-derived CDR1 and CDR2 are SQVTM and ANQGSEA. CDR3 length: 11 residues. Researchers took RNA transcripts and amplified the TCR beta CDR3 regions from them. Using the HTBI primer set, a first-round RT-PCR was run on the TCR CDR3. MiXCR, applied by TCRdb to the multiplex PCR reads, yields one record per CDR3 protein. The sample has 300,000 to 450,000 distinct CDR3 sequences, roughly 20% seen once. The sequence was collected from a woman aged 40-49 years with Graves' ophthalmopathy. Sequencing was performed on blood. The chain couples TRBV29-1 to TRBJ1-2; D call uncertain. The CDR3 DNA reads TGCAGCGTTGAAGCAGCCCATGGCTACACCTTC. It specifies CSVEAAHGYTF.